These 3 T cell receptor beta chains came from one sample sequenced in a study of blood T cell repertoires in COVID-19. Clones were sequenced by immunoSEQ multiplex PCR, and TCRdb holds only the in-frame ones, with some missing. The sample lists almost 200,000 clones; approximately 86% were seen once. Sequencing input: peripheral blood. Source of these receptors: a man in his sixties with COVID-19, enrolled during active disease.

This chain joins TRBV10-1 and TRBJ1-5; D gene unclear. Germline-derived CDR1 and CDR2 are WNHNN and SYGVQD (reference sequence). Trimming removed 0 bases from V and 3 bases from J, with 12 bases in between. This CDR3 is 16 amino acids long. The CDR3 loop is CASSESPQAFNQPQHF. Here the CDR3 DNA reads TGCGCCAGCAGTGAGTCCCCGCAGGCTTTCAATCAGCCCCAGCATTTT.

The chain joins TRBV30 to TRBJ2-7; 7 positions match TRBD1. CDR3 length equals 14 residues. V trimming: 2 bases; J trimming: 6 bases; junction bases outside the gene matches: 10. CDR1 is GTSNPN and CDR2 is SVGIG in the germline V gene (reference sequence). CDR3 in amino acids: CAWSSGDRVREQYF. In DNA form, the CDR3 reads TGTGCCTGGAGTTCGGGTGACAGGGTTCGCGAGCAGTACTTC.

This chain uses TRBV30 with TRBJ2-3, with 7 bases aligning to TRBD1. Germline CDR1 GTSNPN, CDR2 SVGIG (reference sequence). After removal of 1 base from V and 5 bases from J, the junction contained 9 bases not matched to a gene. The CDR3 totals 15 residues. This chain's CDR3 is CAWSAPDRTGDTQYF. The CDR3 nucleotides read TGTGCCTGGAGTGCCCCGGACAGGACCGGAGATACGCAGTATTTT.